This T cell receptor (beta chain) was sequenced in a study of human T cells and chemical hapten exposure. Background on the study: Patients additionally received therapeutic doses of diphenylcyclopropenone on the scalp once a week, and this continued throughout the approximately 25-week study. Chiefly women, the patients showed alopecia areata, totalis or universalis. Study conclusions and caveats: Positively correlated with patch test score were the counts of PT1 expanded TCRs.

The germline V gene encodes CDR1 SGHDT and CDR2 YYEEEE. Trimming took off 3 bases at V and 0 bases at J, with 8 bases between the two ends. This CDR3 spans 14 amino acids. TCRdb reanalysed the RACE reads using MiXCR and keeps one entry per CDR3 protein. The table shows more than 300,000 distinct CDR3 sequences, with around 5.5% occurring only once. The time point here: pre-sensitization, week 0. The treatment is: therapeutic diphenylcyclopropenone sensitization with weekly scalp DPC. Every patch test was put on after a blood sample was taken. At least ten counts were recorded for this clonotype. As yet, its antigen is unknown.

This receptor was taken from a woman between 18 and 29 years old with alopecia areata. Some clones in this sample may be carry-over from other donors' samples. The chain employs TRBV5-6 and TRBJ2-3; D is undetermined. The input for sequencing was whole blood, taken in connection with sensitization to the hapten diphenylcyclopropenone (DPC). CDR3 sequence: CASSSWPSTDTQYF. The CDR3 DNA follows: TGTGCCAGCAGCTCTTGGCCGAGCACAGATACGCAGTATTTT.